This section outlines one T cell receptor (beta chain) sequence together with its context. Its antigen is unknown. This record belongs to a study of blood T cells in healthy people across ages. General study results and limits: When set beside aged donors, long-lived donors presented more naive CD4+ cells and higher diversity.

A second 7 to 11 cycle PCR used barcoded and J-beta primers. TCRdb re-analysed the 5' RACE reads in MiXCR, keeping a single row per CDR3 protein. The table has 630,000 or so distinct CDR3 sequences, around 32% seen once. Sequencing was performed on blood. The source of this sequence is a woman aged 80 or over in good health.

CDR3 nucleotides: TGTGCCAGCAGCTTACAGCCTATAGCTGGAAACACCATATATTTT. Translated: CASSLQPIAGNTIYF. The chain couples TRBV7-2 to TRBJ1-3; D is unresolved. V was pared by 2 bases and J by 2 bases, with 10 bases between. The V gene's germline CDR1 is SGHTA and CDR2 FQGNSA. The CDR3 runs to 15 residues.